These 10 T cell receptor beta chains share one sample of origin, sequenced in a study of blood T cells in healthy people across ages. Sample-barcoded 5' priming and a J-beta primer mix drove a second PCR of roughly 7 to 11 cycles. TCRdb fed the 5' RACE reads into MiXCR, producing one record per CDR3 protein. The sample lists some 1.8 million distinct CDR3 sequences, 35% to 50% occurring once. Material: blood. The receptors here all came from a human donor in good health.

This clonotype was observed a handful of times. The CDR3, as DNA: TGTGCCAGTTCAGGGCGGGACCATAAGTTCTTC. Residues: CASSGRDHKFF. The chain couples TRBV7-8 to TRBJ2-1, with D perhaps matching TRBD2 (6 bases). CDR1 SGHVS and CDR2 FQNEAQ come from the germline V gene. The V and J ends lost 9 bases and 14 bases respectively, with 17 bases between them. This CDR3 is built from 11 residues.

This chain joins TRBV7-9 and TRBJ2-3; D gene unclear. CDR3 length: 12 residues. Germline CDR1 and CDR2: SEHNR and FQNEAQ (reference sequence). With 8 bases removed from V and 0 bases from J, the gap between germline ends came to 6 bases. CDR3 nucleotide sequence: TGTGCCAGCGCAATTAGCACAGATACGCAGTATTTT. Translation: CASAISTDTQYF.

This clonotype has a handful of counts. The J gene is TRBJ1-2, the V gene TRBV4-2, with 8 bases fitting TRBD1. Germline loops: CDR1 LGHNA, CDR2 YNFKEQ. Losses at the gene ends were 2 bases for V and 4 bases for J; bases not matched to a gene: 9. The CDR3 length is 16 residues. Written as DNA, the CDR3 is TGTGCCAGCAGCCAAAAAACGGGACAGGCCGCCTATGGCTACACCTTC. Translation: CASSQKTGQAAYGYTF.

This clonotype came up once. This chain joins TRBV6-1 and TRBJ2-2; 13 bases map to TRBD2. Trimming took 6 bases from V and 2 from J; bases not matched to a gene: 9. CDR3 length: 18 amino acids. Germline CDR1 and CDR2: MNHNS and SASEGT. The CDR3 protein is CASRAPLAGGLNTGELFF. For the CDR3, the DNA is TGTGCCAGCAGGGCTCCACTAGCGGGGGGGCTCAACACCGGGGAGCTGTTTTTT.

This clonotype has at least ten counts. The chain links TRBV20-1 to TRBJ2-7, with D tentatively TRBD1 (6 bases). Germline lookup yields CDR1 DFQATT and CDR2 SNEGSKA (reference sequence). The CDR3 is made up of 14 amino acids. Trimming removed 0 bases at V and 2 bases at J, with 11 bases between. The CDR3 region is CSARDGGRTYEQYF. The CDR3 nucleotides are TGCAGTGCTAGAGATGGGGGCCGAACCTACGAGCAGTACTTC.

CDR3 amino acids: CASSFLGGEANEQFF. The CDR3 coding sequence is TGTGCCAGCAGCTTCCTAGGGGGCGAAGCCAATGAGCAGTTCTTC. The rearrangement uses TRBV7-8 and TRBJ2-1, with 7 bases aligning to TRBD1. The germline V gene encodes CDR1 SGHVS and CDR2 FQNEAQ. V dropped 3 bases and J dropped 6; count of bases not matched to a gene: 8. The CDR3 contains 15 residues.

CDR3 bases: TGCAGTGCTTTCCACAGGGGGGCCTACGAGCAGTACTTC. This sequence encodes CSAFHRGAYEQYF. V usage is TRBV20-1 and J usage is TRBJ2-7; 8 nucleotides agree with TRBD1. CDR3 length: 13 residues. J gave up 2 bases and V 5 bases, and 5 bases lay outside the gene matches. CDR1 and CDR2 (germline): DFQATT, SNEGSKA (reference sequence).

The chain carries TRBV29-1 and TRBJ1-1; D perhaps matches TRBD1 (6 bases). Germline V gene lookup returns CDR1 SQVTM and CDR2 ANQGSEA. This CDR3 spans 14 amino acids. With 4 bases removed from V and 3 bases from J, the gap between germline ends came to 15 bases. CDR3 loop: CSVGVRGTDTEAFF. CDR3 in DNA: TGCAGCGTTGGGGTCAGGGGTACGGACACTGAAGCTTTCTTT.

This clonotype was seen repeatedly, ten times or more. The chain carries TRBV10-3 and TRBJ2-3; TRBD1 agrees at 7 bases. The V gene's germline CDR1 is ENHRY and CDR2 SYGVKD. V lost 6 bases, J lost 2 bases, and 5 bases stayed unmatched. The CDR3 contains 14 residues. The CDR3 region has the DNA TGTGCCATCAGCCCTCAGGGGGACACAGATACGCAGTATTTT. Residues: CAISPQGDTDTQYF.

Here the CDR3 DNA reads TGTGCCACGGGGACAGGGCGCTACGAGCAGTACTTC. It specifies CATGTGRYEQYF. The J gene is TRBJ2-5, the V gene TRBV2; TRBD1 aligns across 9 bases. TRBJ2-7 matches the DNA end more closely, so the J call is doubtful. The CDR3 is 12 residues long. Germline CDR1 SNHLY, CDR2 FYNNEI.